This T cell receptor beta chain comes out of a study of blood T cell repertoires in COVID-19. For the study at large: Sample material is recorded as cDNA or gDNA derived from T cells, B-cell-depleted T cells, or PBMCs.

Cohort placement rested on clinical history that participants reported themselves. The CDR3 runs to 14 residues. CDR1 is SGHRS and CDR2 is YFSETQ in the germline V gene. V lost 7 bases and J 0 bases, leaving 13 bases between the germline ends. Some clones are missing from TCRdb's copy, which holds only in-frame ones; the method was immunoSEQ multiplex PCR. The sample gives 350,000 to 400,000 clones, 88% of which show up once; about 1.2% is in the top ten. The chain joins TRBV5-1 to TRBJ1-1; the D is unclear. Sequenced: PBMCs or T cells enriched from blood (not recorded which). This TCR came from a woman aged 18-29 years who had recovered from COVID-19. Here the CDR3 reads CASGEDGLNTEAFF. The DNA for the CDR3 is TGCGCCAGCGGGGAGGACGGATTGAACACTGAAGCTTTCTTT.